Presented here are 23 T cell receptor beta chains from one specimen sequenced in a study of identical twins. A single record per CDR3 protein comes from TCRdb applying MiXCR to the 5' RACE reads. This sample has some 630,000 distinct CDR3 sequences; around 7.4% occur once, and the top ten carry approximately 1.5%. A further study also used this sample, focusing on yellow fever vaccine responses in identical twins.

Sequenced input: PBMCs. Receptors originate from a woman aged 18-35 years in good health.

Worth noting for this clonotype: The junction departs from the called germline gene at one end, perhaps through a read error. The chain has TRBV12-3 or TRBV12-4 and TRBJ2-2, with 14 bases identical to TRBD2. The CDR3 is 18 residues long. CDR3 protein: CACSRGLAGVRDTGELFF. As DNA, the CDR3 is TGTGCCTGCAGTCGGGGACTAGCGGGAGTCCGGGACACCGGGGAGCTGTTTTTT.

Only a few counts were recorded for this clonotype. J is TRBJ1-2 and V is TRBV4-1; D is unresolved. The ends were cut back, 4 bases at V and 5 bases at J, with 14 bases in the middle. Germline values: CDR1 MGHRA, CDR2 YSYEKL. This CDR3 region has 14 residues. CDR3 DNA sequence: TGCGCCAGCAGCCCTACCGGGGTTTGGTATGGCTACACCTTC. Translation: CASSPTGVWYGYTF.

The chain couples TRBV12-3 or TRBV12-4 to TRBJ2-3; 9 bases match TRBD1. The CDR3 spans 14 residues. V lost 8 bases and J lost 5; bases outside the gene matches: 8. The CDR3 nucleotides read TGTGCCAGCCTACAGGGGGCGCGTAAAGATACGCAGTATTTT. Protein: CASLQGARKDTQYF.

This clonotype was seen repeatedly, ten times or more. The CDR3 DNA is TGCGCCAGCAGCCCACGACTAGCGGGGGGCCTACCGGGGGAGACCCAGTACTTC. Translation gives CASSPRLAGGLPGETQYF. The chain uses TRBV5-1 and TRBJ2-5; 13 bases agree with TRBD2. V shed 4 bases, J shed 5 bases, and the junction held 14 bases outside the gene matches. The germline CDR1 and CDR2 sequences are SGHRS and YFSETQ. This CDR3 region has 18 residues.

This clonotype was seen only a few times. This sequence joins TRBV5-6 and TRBJ2-3, with D uncertain. Trimming removed 0 bases from V and 2 bases from J, with 10 bases in between. The V gene's germline CDR1 is SGHDT and CDR2 YYEEEE. The CDR3 is made up of 15 amino acids. For the CDR3, the DNA is TGTGCCAGCAGCTTGGACCCAACTGTCACAGATACGCAGTATTTT. This codes for CASSLDPTVTDTQYF. Full variable domain (missing parts from reference TRBV5-6 and TRBJ2-3): DAGVTQSPTHLIKTRGQQVTLRCSPKSGHDTVSWYQQALGQGPQFIFQYYEEEERQRGNFPDRFSGHQFPNYSSELNVNALLLGDSALYLCASSLDPTVTDTQYFGPGTRLTVL.

This clonotype was seen ten or more times. This sequence joins TRBV28 and TRBJ2-3; 10 bases are a match to TRBD2. Per germline, CDR1 MDHEN and CDR2 SYDVKM. V shed 1 base, J shed 4 bases, and the junction held 5 bases outside the gene matches. CDR3 size: 16 residues. The CDR3 loop reads CASSLLVAGGPDTQYF. CDR3 coding DNA: TGTGCCAGCAGTTTATTGGTAGCGGGAGGCCCAGATACGCAGTATTTT.

This clonotype was seen many times. This chain links TRBV3-1 with TRBJ1-1; possibly TRBD1 for D (5 bases). The CDR3 has 15 residues. The germline V gene encodes CDR1 LGHDT and CDR2 YNNKEL (reference sequence). V was cut by 1 base and J by 6 bases, with 15 bases left in between. The CDR3 nucleotides are TGTGCCAGCAGCCAAGCCGCGGGGCTTACGGCTGAAGCTTTCTTT. It yields the protein CASSQAAGLTAEAFF.

The rearrangement uses TRBV5-1 and TRBJ2-1; TRBD2 agrees at 7 bases. V lost 0 bases to trimming and J lost 5 bases; unmatched junction nucleotides: 5. The CDR3 length is 15 residues. Germline V gives CDR1 SGHRS, CDR2 YFSETQ. The CDR3 sequence is CASSLGSGKNNEQFF. In DNA, the CDR3 is TGCGCCAGCAGCTTGGGGAGCGGGAAGAACAATGAGCAGTTCTTC.

The V call is TRBV3-1, the J call TRBJ2-1; possibly TRBD1 or TRBD2 for D (6 bases each). This CDR3 has 13 residues. Trimming removed 7 bases from V and 7 bases from J, with 14 bases in between. The germline V gene encodes CDR1 LGHDT and CDR2 YNNKEL (reference sequence). The CDR3 sequence is CASTLGGQNEQFF. In DNA form, the CDR3 reads TGTGCCAGCACCCTAGGGGGGCAGAATGAGCAGTTCTTC.

Comments on this clonotype: The junction departs from the called germline gene at one end, perhaps through a read error. The CDR3 coding sequence is TGCGCCACACAGTACGCGAGCTCTGGAAACACCATATATTTT. It codes for CATQYASSGNTIYF. This sequence joins TRBV28 and TRBJ1-3; D call uncertain. The germline V gene encodes CDR1 MDHEN and CDR2 SYDVKM. The CDR3 is 14 amino acids.

This clonotype was seen ten or more times. The chain couples TRBV29-1 to TRBJ1-1; no firm D call. Trimming shortened V by 3 bases and J by 7 bases, and 6 bases separated the two germline ends. This CDR3 has 10 residues. Germline V gene lookup returns CDR1 SQVTM and CDR2 ANQGSEA. The CDR3 protein is CSVDQHEAFF. The CDR3 DNA is TGCAGCGTTGACCAACATGAAGCTTTCTTT.

Many counts were recorded for this clonotype. The V call is TRBV3-1, the J call TRBJ2-1; D is unclear. This CDR3 region has 15 residues. Deletions cut 1 base from V and 7 bases from J, with 14 bases between. The germline V gene encodes CDR1 LGHDT and CDR2 YNNKEL (reference sequence). The CDR3 reads CASSQVDVSKNEQFF. Written as DNA, the CDR3 is TGTGCCAGCAGCCAAGTTGACGTGTCAAAAAATGAGCAGTTCTTC.

The chain uses TRBV7-9 and TRBJ2-7, with 14 bases matching TRBD2. Trimming removed 4 bases from V and 5 bases from J; junction bases left unmatched: 7. The CDR3 spans 16 residues. The germline CDR1 and CDR2 sequences are SEHNR and FQNEAQ (reference sequence). CDR3 in amino acids: CASSSGTSGGFDEQYV. CDR3 in DNA: TGTGCCAGCAGCTCCGGGACTAGCGGGGGCTTCGACGAGCAGTACGTC.

J is TRBJ1-1 and V is TRBV5-5; D not certain. Per germline, CDR1 SGHKS and CDR2 YYEKEE (reference sequence). The CDR3 extends over 14 amino acids. Trimming took off 6 bases at V and 6 bases at J, with 18 bases between the two ends. The CDR3 sequence is CASKVATLIPEAFF. DNA of the CDR3: TGTGCCAGCAAGGTAGCGACTTTGATTCCTGAAGCTTTCTTT.

The CDR3 region has the DNA TGTGCCATCAGTGAGAAATATTACAATGAGCAGTTCTTC. Its protein product is CAISEKYYNEQFF. The V call is TRBV10-3, the J call TRBJ2-1; no reliable D call. Germline assignment: CDR1 ENHRY and CDR2 SYGVKD. Trimming cost V 2 bases and J 4 bases, with 6 bases left between them. This CDR3 is built from 13 residues.

This clonotype was recorded at least ten times. The chain joins TRBV5-1 to TRBJ1-4; D perhaps matches TRBD1 (5 bases). The V gene lost 0 bases and the J gene lost 7 bases, with 10 bases spanning the gap. This CDR3 has 14 amino acids. The germline CDR1 and CDR2 sequences are SGHRS and YFSETQ. CDR3 DNA sequence: TGCGCCAGCAGCTTGGGGCAGGGTATTGAAAAACTGTTTTTT. Its translation: CASSLGQGIEKLFF.

This clonotype was seen a handful of times. The chain couples TRBV20-1 to TRBJ2-3, with TRBD2 identical over 7 bases. CDR1 and CDR2 (germline): DFQATT, SNEGSKA (reference sequence). Trimming at V came to 3 bases and at J to 0 bases, leaving 9 bases not matched to a gene. The CDR3 is 16 amino acids. The DNA for the CDR3 is TGCAGTGCTAGGGGGGACGGGACTACTAGCACAGATACGCAGTATTTT. This encodes CSARGDGTTSTDTQYF.

This clonotype showed up many times. The chain links TRBV10-2 to TRBJ2-5; D may match TRBD1 or TRBD2 (6 bases each). This CDR3 comprises 12 residues. V dropped 5 bases and J dropped 6 bases, with 10 bases sitting between them. Per germline, CDR1 WSHSY and CDR2 SAAADI. In nucleotides, the CDR3 is TGCGCCAGCAGTACGGGGGCGCAGACCCAGTACTTC. Translation gives CASSTGAQTQYF.

This clonotype was seen only a few times. The V gene is TRBV10-3, the J gene TRBJ2-2; TRBD1 is a possible D gene (6 bases). V dropped 6 bases and J dropped 1 base, with 9 bases sitting between them. This CDR3 spans 14 amino acids. CDR1 is ENHRY and CDR2 is SYGVKD in the germline V gene. CDR3 sequence reads: CAIRRQENTGELFF. CDR3 nucleotide sequence: TGTGCCATCAGGCGACAGGAGAACACCGGGGAGCTGTTTTTT.

This clonotype was seen ten or more times. The genes are TRBV24-1 and TRBJ2-1, with D possibly matching TRBD1 (6 bases). The CDR3 is 16 amino acids. The germline gives CDR1 KGHDR, CDR2 SFDVKD. With 4 bases removed from V and 7 bases from J, the gap between germline ends came to 19 bases. The CDR3 loop reads CATSDQGPTYLNEQFF. The CDR3 bases are TGTGCCACCAGTGACCAGGGGCCAACCTACCTTAATGAGCAGTTCTTC.

This chain joins TRBV29-1 and TRBJ2-1; D not certain. CDR1 and CDR2 from the germline V gene are SQVTM and ANQGSEA. The CDR3 runs 16 residues. Between the trimmed V and J ends, which lost 2 bases and 2 bases, there was a span of 16 bases. CDR3 bases: TGCAGCGTTGAAAGGAGCCTCCTATCTCCCTACAATGAGCAGTTCTTC. It translates to CSVERSLLSPYNEQFF.

There are many counts of this clonotype. The chain links TRBV12-3 or TRBV12-4 to TRBJ2-7; 8 bases match TRBD2. Unmatched junction bases numbered 6, after V lost 5 bases and J lost 6 bases. CDR3 length: 13 amino acids. This CDR3 is CASSPTGGGEQYF. CDR3 nucleotides: TGTGCCAGCAGTCCTACCGGGGGGGGCGAGCAGTACTTC.

There are a few counts of this clonotype. This chain links TRBV29-1 with TRBJ2-6, with 7 nucleotides matching TRBD1. Losses at the gene ends were 6 bases for V and 0 bases for J; bases not matched to a gene: 5. Per the germline V gene, CDR1 is SQVTM and CDR2 is ANQGSEA. The CDR3 has 15 residues. CDR3 sequence: CSVKQGSSGANVLTF. In nucleotides, the CDR3 is TGCAGCGTGAAACAGGGGAGCTCTGGGGCCAACGTCCTGACTTTC.